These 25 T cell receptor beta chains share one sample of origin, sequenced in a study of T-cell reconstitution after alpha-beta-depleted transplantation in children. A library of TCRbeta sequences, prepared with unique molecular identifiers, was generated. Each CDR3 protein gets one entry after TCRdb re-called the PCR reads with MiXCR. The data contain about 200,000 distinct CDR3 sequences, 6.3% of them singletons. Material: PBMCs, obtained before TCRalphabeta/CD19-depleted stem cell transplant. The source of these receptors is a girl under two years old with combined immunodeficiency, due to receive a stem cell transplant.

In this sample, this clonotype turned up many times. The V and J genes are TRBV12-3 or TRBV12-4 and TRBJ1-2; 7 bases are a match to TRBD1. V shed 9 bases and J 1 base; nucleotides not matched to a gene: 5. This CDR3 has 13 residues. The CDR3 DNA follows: TGTGCCAGTTCGGGACAGTTTAACTATGGCTACACCTTC. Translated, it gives CASSGQFNYGYTF.

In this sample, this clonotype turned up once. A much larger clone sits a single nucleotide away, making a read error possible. DNA for the CDR3: TGTGCCATCAGCCCCTTTATAGTAATCTCCTACAATGAGCAGTTCTTC. It is translated as CAISPFIVISYNEQFF. The V gene is TRBV5-8, the J gene TRBJ2-1; D call uncertain. The CDR3 extends over 16 amino acids. CDR1 and CDR2 (germline): SGHTS, YDEGEE.

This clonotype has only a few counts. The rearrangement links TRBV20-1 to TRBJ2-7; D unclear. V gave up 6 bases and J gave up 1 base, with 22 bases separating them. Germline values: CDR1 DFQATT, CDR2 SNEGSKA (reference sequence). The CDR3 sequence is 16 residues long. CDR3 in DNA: TGCAGTGCCGCAGTCCTGACGGCCCCGTTGTCCTACGAGCAGTACTTC. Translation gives CSAAVLTAPLSYEQYF.

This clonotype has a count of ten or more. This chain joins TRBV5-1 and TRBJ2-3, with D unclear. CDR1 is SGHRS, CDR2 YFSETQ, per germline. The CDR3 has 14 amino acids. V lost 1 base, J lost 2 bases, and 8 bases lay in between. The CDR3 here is CASSLWGLTDTQYF. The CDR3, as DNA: TGCGCCAGCAGCTTGTGGGGTCTCACAGATACGCAGTATTTT.

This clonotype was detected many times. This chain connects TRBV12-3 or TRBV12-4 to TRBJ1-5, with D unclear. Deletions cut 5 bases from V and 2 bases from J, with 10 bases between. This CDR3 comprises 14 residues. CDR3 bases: TGTGCCAGCAGTACCAACGGGGGCAATCAGCCCCAGCATTTT. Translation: CASSTNGGNQPQHF.

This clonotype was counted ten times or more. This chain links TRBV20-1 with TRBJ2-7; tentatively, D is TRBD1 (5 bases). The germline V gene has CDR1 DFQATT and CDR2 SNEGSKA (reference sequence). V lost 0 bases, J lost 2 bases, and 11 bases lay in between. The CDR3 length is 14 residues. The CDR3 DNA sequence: TGCAGTGCTAGAGATCGGCGACAGACCTACGAGCAGTACTTC. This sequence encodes CSARDRRQTYEQYF.

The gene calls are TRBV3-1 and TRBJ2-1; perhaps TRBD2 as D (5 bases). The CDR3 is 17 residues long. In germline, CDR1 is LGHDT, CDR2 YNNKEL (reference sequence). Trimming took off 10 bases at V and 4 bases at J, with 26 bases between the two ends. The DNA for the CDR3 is TGTGCCACCTGCAAAGCCTCCGGAGGAATCAAATACAATGAGCAGTTCTTC. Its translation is CATCKASGGIKYNEQFF.

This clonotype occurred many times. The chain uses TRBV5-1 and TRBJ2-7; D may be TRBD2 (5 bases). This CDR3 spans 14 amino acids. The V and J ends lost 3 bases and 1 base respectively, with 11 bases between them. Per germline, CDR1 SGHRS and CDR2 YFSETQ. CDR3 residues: CASSWTGVSYEQYF. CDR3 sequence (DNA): TGCGCCAGCAGCTGGACCGGGGTGTCCTACGAGCAGTACTTC.

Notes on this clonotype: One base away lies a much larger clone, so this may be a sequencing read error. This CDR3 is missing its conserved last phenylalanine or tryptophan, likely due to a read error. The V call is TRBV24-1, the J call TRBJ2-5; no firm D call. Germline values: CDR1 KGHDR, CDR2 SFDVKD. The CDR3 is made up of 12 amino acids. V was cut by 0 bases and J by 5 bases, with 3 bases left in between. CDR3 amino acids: CATSDLRETQYV. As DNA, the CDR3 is TGTGCCACCAGTGATTTGCGGGAGACCCAGTACGTC.

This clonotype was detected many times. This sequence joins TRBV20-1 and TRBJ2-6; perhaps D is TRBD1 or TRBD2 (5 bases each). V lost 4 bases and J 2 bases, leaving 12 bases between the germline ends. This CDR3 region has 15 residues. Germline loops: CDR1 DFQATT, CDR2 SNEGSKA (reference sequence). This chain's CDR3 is CSAIGTDPGANVLTF. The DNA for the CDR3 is TGCAGTGCTATTGGGACGGACCCTGGGGCCAACGTCCTGACTTTC.

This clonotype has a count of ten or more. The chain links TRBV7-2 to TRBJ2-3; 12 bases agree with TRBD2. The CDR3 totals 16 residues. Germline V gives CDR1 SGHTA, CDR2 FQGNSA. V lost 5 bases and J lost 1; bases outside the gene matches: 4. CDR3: CASSLLAGGGTDTQYF. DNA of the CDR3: TGTGCCAGCAGCCTACTAGCGGGGGGCGGCACAGATACGCAGTATTTT.

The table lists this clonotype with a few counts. The CDR3 coding sequence is TGCGCCAGCAGCCCCGGGACTAGCGGGTCTAGCTCCTACGAGCAGTACTTC. This sequence encodes CASSPGTSGSSSYEQYF. J is TRBJ2-7 and V is TRBV4-3; 12 bases match TRBD2. This CDR3 comprises 17 residues. Germline V CDR1 and CDR2: LGHNA, YSLEER. V dropped 4 bases and J dropped 0; count of bases not matched to a gene: 7.

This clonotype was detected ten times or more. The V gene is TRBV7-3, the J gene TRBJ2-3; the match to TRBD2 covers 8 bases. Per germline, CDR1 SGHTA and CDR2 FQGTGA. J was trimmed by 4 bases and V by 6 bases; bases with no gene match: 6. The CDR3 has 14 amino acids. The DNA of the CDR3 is TGTGCCAGCAGGGCGGCGGGGGGCGCAGATACGCAGTATTTT. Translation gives CASRAAGGADTQYF.

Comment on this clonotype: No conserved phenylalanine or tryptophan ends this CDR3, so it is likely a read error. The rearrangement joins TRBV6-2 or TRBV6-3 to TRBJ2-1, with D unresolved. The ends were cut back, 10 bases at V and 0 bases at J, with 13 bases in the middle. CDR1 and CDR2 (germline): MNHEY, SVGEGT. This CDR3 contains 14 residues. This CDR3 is CATERRSSYNEQFS. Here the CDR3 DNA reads TGTGCCACCGAAAGGCGGAGCTCCTACAATGAGCAGTTCTCC.

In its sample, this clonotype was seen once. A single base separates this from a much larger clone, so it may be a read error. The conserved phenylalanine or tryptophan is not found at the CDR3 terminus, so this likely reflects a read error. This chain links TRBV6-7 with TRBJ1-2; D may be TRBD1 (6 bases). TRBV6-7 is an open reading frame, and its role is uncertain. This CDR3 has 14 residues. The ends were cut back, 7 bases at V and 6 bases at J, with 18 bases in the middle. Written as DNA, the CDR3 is TGTGCCAGCACTCTATCCACGGACAGACATGGCTACACCGTC. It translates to CASTLSTDRHGYTV.

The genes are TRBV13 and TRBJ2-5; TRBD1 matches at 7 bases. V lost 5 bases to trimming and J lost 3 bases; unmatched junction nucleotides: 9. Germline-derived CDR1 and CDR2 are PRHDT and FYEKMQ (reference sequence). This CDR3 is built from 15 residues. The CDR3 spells CASSQITGTEETQYF. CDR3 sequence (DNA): TGTGCCAGCAGCCAAATCACCGGGACAGAAGAGACCCAGTACTTC.

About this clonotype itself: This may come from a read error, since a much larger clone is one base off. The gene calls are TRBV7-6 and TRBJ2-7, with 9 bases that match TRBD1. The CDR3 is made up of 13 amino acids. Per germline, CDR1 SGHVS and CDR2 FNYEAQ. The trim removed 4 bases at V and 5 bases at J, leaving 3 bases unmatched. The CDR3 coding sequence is TGTGCCAGCAGCTGGGGACAGGGACACGAGCAGTACTTC. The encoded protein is CASSWGQGHEQYF. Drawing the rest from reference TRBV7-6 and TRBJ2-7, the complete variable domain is GAGVSQSPRYKVTKRGQDVALRCDPISGHVSLYWYRQALGQGPEFLTYFNYEAQQDKSGLPNDRFSAERPEGSISTLTIQRTEQRDSAMYRCASSWGQGHEQYFGPGTRLTVT.

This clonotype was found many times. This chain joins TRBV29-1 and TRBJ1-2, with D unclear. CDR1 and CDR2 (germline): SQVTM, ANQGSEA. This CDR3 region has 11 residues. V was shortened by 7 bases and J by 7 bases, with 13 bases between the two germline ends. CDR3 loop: CSARSDRGYTF. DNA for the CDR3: TGCAGCGCTCGGAGTGATCGTGGCTACACCTTC.

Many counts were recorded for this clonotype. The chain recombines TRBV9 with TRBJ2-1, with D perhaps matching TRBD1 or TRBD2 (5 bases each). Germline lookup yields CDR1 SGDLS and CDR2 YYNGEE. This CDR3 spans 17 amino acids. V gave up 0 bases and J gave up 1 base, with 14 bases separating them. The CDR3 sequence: CASSVEVGTGSYNEQFF. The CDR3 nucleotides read TGTGCCAGCAGCGTAGAGGTTGGGACGGGGTCCTACAATGAGCAGTTCTTC. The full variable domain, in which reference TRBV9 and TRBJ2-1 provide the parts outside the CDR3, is DSGVTQTPKHLITATGQRVTLRCSPRSGDLSVYWYQQSLDQGLQFLIQYYNGEERAKGNILERFSAQQFPDLHSELNLSSLELGDSALYFCASSVEVGTGSYNEQFFGPGTRLTVL.

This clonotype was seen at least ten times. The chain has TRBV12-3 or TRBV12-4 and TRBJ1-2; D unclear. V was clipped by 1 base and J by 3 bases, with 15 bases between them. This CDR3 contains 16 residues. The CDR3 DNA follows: TGTGCCAGCAGTTTAGTGGTCACCAAGGTGGACTATGGCTACACCTTC. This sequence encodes CASSLVVTKVDYGYTF.

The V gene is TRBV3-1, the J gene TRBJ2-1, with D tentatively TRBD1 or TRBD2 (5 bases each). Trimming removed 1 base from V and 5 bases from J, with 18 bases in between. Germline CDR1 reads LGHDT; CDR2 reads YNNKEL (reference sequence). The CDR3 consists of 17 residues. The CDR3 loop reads CASSQGEGLLLNNEQFF. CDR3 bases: TGTGCCAGCAGCCAAGGAGAGGGGCTTCTTCTAAACAATGAGCAGTTCTTC.

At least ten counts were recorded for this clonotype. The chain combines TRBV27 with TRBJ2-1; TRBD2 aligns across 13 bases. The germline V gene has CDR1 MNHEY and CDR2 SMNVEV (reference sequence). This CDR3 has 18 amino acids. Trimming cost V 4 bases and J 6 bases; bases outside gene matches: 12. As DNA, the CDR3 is TGTGCCAGCAGTTCCTCGGACACTCGACTAGCGGGGGGCAATGAGCAGTTCTTC. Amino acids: CASSSSDTRLAGGNEQFF.

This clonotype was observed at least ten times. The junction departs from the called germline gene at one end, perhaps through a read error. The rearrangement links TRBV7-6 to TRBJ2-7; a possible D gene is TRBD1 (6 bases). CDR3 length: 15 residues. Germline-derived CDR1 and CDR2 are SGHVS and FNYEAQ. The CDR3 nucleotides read TGTACCAGCAGCCCCTGGTCCAGGGGATCCTACGAGCAGTACTTC. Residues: CTSSPWSRGSYEQYF.

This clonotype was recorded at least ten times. CDR3 loop: CATSDSAQNYNEQFF. CDR3 DNA sequence: TGTGCCACCAGTGATTCAGCGCAGAATTACAATGAGCAGTTCTTC. The chain recombines TRBV24-1 with TRBJ2-1; the D is unclear. Germline V lookup: CDR1 KGHDR, CDR2 SFDVKD. This CDR3 comprises 15 residues. Trimming pared 2 bases from V and 4 bases from J, leaving 11 bases between.

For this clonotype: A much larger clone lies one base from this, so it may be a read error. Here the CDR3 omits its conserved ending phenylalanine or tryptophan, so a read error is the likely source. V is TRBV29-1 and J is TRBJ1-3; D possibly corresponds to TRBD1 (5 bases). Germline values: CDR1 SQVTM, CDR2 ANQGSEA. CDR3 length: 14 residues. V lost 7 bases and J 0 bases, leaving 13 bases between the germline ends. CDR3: CSAYKDTSGNTIYS. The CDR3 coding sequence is TGCAGCGCTTATAAGGACACCTCTGGAAACACCATATATTCT.